The rows below give T cell receptor beta chains drawn from one sample of a study of CD8 T cells in Susac syndrome. TCRdb re-called the immunoSEQ multiplex PCR reads through MiXCR, storing one row per CDR3 protein. The data show 200,000 to 300,000 distinct CDR3 sequences, with about 96% seen just once and 0.08% to 0.11% held by the top ten. Sequencing was done on a sample of CD4+ T cells from PBMCs. The receptors derive from a human donor with Susac syndrome. The CDR3 runs from the conserved cysteine through the conserved F or W. D genes are given only for firm matches. Clone size is given for some rows only: seen once, a few or many times, or a class if the clone is expanded.

>NA|TRBV2|TRBD2|TRBJ2-7
TGTGCCAGCAGCAGACTAGCGGGAGCAGGCTACGAGCAGTACTTC
CASSRLAGAGYEQYF
>NA|TRBV10-3|NA|TRBJ2-6
TGTGCCATCAGCGCGGGACAGACCCAATCTGGGGCCAACGTCCTGACTTTC
CAISAGQTQSGANVLTF
>NA|TRBV29-1|TRBD1|TRBJ2-1
TGCAGCGTTGAACACAGGGGAGTTGAGCAGTTCTTC
CSVEHRGVEQFF
>NA|TRBV7-8|NA|TRBJ1-2
TGTGCCAGCAGCCGCCGCCGGGACTATCTTAACTATGGCTACACCTTC
CASSRRRDYLNYGYTF
>NA|TRBV3-1|NA|TRBJ2-3
TGTGCCAGCAGCCAGTTTGGAGACTCAAGGGATACGCAGTATTTT
CASSQFGDSRDTQYF
>NA|TRBV7-9|NA|TRBJ2-3
TGTGCCAGCAGCTTCCAGTTCACAGATACGCAGTATTTT
CASSFQFTDTQYF
>NA|TRBV4-2|TRBD1|TRBJ2-1
TGTGCCAGCAGCCAAGACAGGGGGCCCTACAATGAGCAGTTCTTC
CASSQDRGPYNEQFF
>NA|TRBV5-1|NA|TRBJ1-2
TGCGCCAGCAGCTTGGTTGGTCCGGGTATCTATGGCTACACCTTC
CASSLVGPGIYGYTF
>NA|TRBV30|NA|TRBJ2-1
TGTGCCTGGAGTAGGCGGGAGCAGTTCTTC
CAWSRREQFF
>NA|TRBV7-9|TRBD2|TRBJ2-5
TGTGCCAGCAGCTTACCCGAGCGGGAGAGGGAGACCCAGTACTTC
CASSLPERERETQYF
>NA|TRBV20-1|NA|TRBJ2-4
TGCAGTGCTAGCTATCGGCCCCCCCTGAAAAACATTCAGTACTTC
CSASYRPPLKNIQYF
>NA|TRBV25-1|NA|TRBJ1-2
TGTGCCAGCAGTGAAGGACTTGATTTTGGCTACACCTTC
CASSEGLDFGYTF
>NA|TRBV30|NA|TRBJ2-7
TGTGCCTGGAGTGTGGAGGGCGAGCAGTACTTC
CAWSVEGEQYF
>NA|TRBV5-1|TRBD1|TRBJ2-3
TGCGCCAGCAGCCCTACCATTACGAAGGGGGCTCCCCGCACAGATACGCAGTATTTT
CASSPTITKGAPRTDTQYF
>NA|TRBV20-1|TRBD2|TRBJ2-3
TGCAGTGCTAGTCCCTCTAGCGGGAGCGATACGCAGTATTTT
CSASPSSGSDTQYF
>NA|TRBV29-1|TRBD1|TRBJ2-7
TGCAGCGTTGAGAAACAGGGGACCTACGAGCAGTACTTC
CSVEKQGTYEQYF
>once|TRBV7-3|TRBD1|TRBJ2-1
TGTGCCAGCAGCAACCAGGGGGCTATGCAGTTCTTC
CASSNQGAMQFF
>NA|TRBV7-9|NA|TRBJ2-2
TGTGCCAGCAGCTTAGCTAGGTTGAGCCAGGAGAACACCGGGGAGCTGTTTTTT
CASSLARLSQENTGELFF
>NA|TRBV12-3/TRBV12-4|NA|TRBJ2-1
TGTGCCACGGGACGGTACAATGAGCAGTTCTTC
CATGRYNEQFF
>NA|TRBV20-1|NA|TRBJ2-3
TGCAGTGCTACTCCCCCGACGCTGGGAGATACGCAGTATTTT
CSATPPTLGDTQYF
>NA|TRBV20-1|NA|TRBJ2-7
TGCAGTGCTCTCCGGGACTTATCCTACGAGCAGTACTTC
CSALRDLSYEQYF
>NA|TRBV20-1|NA|TRBJ1-5
TGCAGTGCTAGAGAGAGGACAGGCAATCAGCCCCAGCATTTT
CSARERTGNQPQHF
>NA|TRBV4-2|NA|TRBJ1-1
TGTGCCAGCAGCCCGCGGGGTGTGGGGGCGAGGGATGGCACTGAAGCTTTCTTT
CASSPRGVGARDGTEAFF
>NA|TRBV18|TRBD2|TRBJ2-7
TGTGCCAGCCGGCCGGGACTAACCTACGAGCAGTACTTC
CASRPGLTYEQYF